This T cell receptor (beta chain) was identified during a study of T-cell memory formation after mild COVID-19. With 0 bases removed from V and 5 bases from J, the gap between germline ends came to 9 bases. There are 13 residues in the CDR3. Germline loops: CDR1 SGHRS, CDR2 YFSETQ. A single record per CDR3 protein comes from TCRdb applying MiXCR to the 5' RACE reads. Among roughly 170,000 distinct CDR3 sequences listed, roughly a fifth were seen once. Regarding the study as a whole: Mostly located in CM and EM were contracting CD4+ clones, with contracting CD8+ clones located in EMRA. Prior to infection, memory already included some responding clones, suggesting cross-reactive memory joined.

On this clonotype: Its specificity is not known.

This chain links TRBV5-1 with TRBJ2-7, with D uncertain. Sequencing was performed on PBMCs or a T cell subset sorted from them (not recorded which). The receptor comes from an adult woman who had mild COVID-19 (a few samples of this study predate the infection). Cell type and time point are not known. The CDR3 DNA follows: TGCGCCAGCAGCTTGGCCCGGGTTGACGAGCAGTACTTC. It specifies CASSLARVDEQYF.